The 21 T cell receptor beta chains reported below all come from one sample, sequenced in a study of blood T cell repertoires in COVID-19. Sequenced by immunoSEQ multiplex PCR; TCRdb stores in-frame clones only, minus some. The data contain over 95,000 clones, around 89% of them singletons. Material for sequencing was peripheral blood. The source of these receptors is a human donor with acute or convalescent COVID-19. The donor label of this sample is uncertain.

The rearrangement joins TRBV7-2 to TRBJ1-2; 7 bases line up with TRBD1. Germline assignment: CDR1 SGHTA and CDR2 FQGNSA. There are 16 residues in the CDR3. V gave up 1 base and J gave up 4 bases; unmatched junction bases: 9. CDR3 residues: CASSLDAGGVGYGYTF. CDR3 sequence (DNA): TGTGCCAGCAGCTTAGACGCAGGGGGAGTGGGCTATGGCTACACCTTC.

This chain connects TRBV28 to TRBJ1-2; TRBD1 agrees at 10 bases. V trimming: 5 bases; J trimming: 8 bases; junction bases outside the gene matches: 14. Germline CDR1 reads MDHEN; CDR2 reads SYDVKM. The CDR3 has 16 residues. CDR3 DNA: TGTGCCAGCAGTGGGTCTTTAGGGACAGGGGTATCGGGCTACACCTTC. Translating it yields CASSGSLGTGVSGYTF.

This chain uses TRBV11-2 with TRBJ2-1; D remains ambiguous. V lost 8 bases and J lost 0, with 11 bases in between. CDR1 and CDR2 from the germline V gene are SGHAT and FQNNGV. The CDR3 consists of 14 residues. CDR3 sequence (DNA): TGTGCCAGCCGTTCGGGTAGCTCCTACAATGAGCAGTTCTTC. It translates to CASRSGSSYNEQFF. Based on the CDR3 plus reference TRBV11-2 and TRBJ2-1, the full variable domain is EAGVAQSPRYKIIEKRQSVAFWCNPISGHATLYWYQQILGQGPKLLIQFQNNGVVDDSQLPKDRFSAERLKGVDSTLKIQPAKLEDSAVYLCASRSGSSYNEQFFGPGTRLTVL.

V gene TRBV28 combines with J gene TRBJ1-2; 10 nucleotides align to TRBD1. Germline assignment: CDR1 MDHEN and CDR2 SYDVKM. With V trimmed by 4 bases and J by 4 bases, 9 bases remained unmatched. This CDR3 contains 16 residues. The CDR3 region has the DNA TGTGCCAGCAGTTCACCCGGGACAGGGGATGGCTATGGCTACACCTTC. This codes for CASSSPGTGDGYGYTF.

DNA for the CDR3: TGTGCCAGCAGTCCCGGGTCCCGTTGGGCCCAGTACTTC. Its protein is CASSPGSRWAQYF. V is TRBV27 and J is TRBJ2-5; D unresolved. The ends were cut back, 5 bases at V and 9 bases at J, with 16 bases in the middle. From germline, CDR1 is MNHEY and CDR2 SMNVEV (reference sequence). The CDR3 runs 13 residues.

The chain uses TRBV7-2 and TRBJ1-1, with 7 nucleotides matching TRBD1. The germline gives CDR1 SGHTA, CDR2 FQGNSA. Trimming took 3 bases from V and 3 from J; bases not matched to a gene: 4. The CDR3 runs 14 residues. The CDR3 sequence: CASSFDRAYTEAFF. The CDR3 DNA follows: TGTGCCAGCAGCTTTGACAGGGCCTACACTGAAGCTTTCTTT.

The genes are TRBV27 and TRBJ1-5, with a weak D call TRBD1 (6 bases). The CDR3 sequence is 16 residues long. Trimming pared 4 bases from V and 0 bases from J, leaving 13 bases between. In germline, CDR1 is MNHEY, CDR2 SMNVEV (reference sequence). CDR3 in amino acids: CASSSNREYSNQPQHF. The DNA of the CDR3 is TGTGCCAGCAGTTCCAACAGGGAGTATAGCAATCAGCCCCAGCATTTT.

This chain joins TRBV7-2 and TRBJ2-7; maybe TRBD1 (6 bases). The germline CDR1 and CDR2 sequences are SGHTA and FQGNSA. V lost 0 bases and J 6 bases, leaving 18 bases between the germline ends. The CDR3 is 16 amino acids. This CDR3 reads CASSLALGQGLGEQYF. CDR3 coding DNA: TGTGCCAGCAGCTTAGCTTTGGGCCAGGGGCTCGGCGAGCAGTACTTC.

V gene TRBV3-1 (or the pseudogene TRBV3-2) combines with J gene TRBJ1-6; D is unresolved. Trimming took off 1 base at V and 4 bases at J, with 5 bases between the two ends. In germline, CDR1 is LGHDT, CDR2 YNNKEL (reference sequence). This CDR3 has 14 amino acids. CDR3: CASSQVSYNSPLHF. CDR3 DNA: TGTGCCAGCAGCCAAGTTTCGTATAATTCACCCCTCCACTTT.

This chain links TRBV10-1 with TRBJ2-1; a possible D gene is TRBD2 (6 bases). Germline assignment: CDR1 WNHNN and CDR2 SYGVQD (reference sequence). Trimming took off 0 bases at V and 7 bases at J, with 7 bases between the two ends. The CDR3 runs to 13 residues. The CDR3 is CASSESRDNEQFF. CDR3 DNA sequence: TGCGCCAGCAGTGAGTCGCGGGATAATGAGCAGTTCTTC.

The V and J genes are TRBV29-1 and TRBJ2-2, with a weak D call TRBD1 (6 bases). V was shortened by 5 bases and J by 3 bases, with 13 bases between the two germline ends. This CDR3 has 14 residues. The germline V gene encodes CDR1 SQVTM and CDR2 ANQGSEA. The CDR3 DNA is TGCAGCGTTCAGGGGCGACCGGACACCGGGGAGCTGTTTTTT. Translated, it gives CSVQGRPDTGELFF.

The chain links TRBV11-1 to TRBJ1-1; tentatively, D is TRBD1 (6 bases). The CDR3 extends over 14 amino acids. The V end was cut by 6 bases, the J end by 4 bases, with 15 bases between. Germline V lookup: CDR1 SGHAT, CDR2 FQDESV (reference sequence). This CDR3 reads CASSSGVLGTEAFF. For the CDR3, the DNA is TGTGCCAGCAGTTCAGGGGTCCTGGGCACTGAAGCTTTCTTT.

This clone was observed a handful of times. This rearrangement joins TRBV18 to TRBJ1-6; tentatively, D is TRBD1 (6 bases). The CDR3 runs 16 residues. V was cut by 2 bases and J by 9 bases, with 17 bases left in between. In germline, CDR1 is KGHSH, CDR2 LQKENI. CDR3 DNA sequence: TGTGCCAGCTCACCAATACCGGTACAGGGCGGTTCACCCCTCCACTTT. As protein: CASSPIPVQGGSPLHF.

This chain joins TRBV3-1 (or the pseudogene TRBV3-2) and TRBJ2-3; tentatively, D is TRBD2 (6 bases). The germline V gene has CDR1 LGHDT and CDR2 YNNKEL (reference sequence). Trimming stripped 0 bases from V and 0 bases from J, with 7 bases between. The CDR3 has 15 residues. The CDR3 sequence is CASSQDGTSTDTQYF. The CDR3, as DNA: TGTGCCAGCAGCCAAGATGGGACTAGCACAGATACGCAGTATTTT.

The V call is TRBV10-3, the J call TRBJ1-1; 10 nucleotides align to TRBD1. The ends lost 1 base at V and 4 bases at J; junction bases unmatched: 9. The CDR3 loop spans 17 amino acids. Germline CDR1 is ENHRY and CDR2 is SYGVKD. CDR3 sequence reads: CAISEYGTGDLSTEAFF. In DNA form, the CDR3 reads TGTGCCATCAGTGAGTACGGGACAGGGGACCTTAGCACTGAAGCTTTCTTT.

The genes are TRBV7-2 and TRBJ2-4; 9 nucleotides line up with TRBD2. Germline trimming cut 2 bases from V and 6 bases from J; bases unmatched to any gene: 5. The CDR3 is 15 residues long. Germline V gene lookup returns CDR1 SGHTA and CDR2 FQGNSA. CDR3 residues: CASSLSGGPLNIQYF. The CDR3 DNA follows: TGTGCCAGCAGCTTAAGCGGGGGGCCACTAAACATTCAGTACTTC.

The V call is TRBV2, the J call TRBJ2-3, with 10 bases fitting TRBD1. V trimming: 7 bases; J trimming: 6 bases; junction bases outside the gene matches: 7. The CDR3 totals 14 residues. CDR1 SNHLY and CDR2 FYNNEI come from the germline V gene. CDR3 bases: TGTGCCAGCATGACAGGGGGCGTGAAGGATACGCAGTATTTT. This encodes CASMTGGVKDTQYF.

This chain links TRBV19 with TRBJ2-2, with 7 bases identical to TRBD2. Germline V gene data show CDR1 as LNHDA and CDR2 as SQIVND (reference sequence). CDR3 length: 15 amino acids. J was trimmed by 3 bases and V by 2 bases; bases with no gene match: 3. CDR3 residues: CASSIIGRDTGELFF. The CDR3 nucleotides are TGTGCCAGTAGTATAATAGGGAGGGACACCGGGGAGCTGTTTTTT.

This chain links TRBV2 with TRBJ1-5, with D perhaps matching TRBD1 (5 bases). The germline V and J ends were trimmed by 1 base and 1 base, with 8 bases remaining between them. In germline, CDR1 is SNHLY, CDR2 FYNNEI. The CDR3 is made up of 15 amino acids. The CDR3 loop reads CASSEDGASNQPQHF. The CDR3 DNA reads TGTGCCAGCAGTGAAGATGGGGCCAGCAATCAGCCCCAGCATTTT.

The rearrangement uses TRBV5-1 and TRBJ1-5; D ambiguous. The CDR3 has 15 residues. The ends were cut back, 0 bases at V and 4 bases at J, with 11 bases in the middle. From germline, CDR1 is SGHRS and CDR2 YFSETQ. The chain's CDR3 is CASSLVPDLNQPQHF. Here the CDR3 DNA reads TGCGCCAGCAGCTTGGTCCCGGACTTGAATCAGCCCCAGCATTTT.

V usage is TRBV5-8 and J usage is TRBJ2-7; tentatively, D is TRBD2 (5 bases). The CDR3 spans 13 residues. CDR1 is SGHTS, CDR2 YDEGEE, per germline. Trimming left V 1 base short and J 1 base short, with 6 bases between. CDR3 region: CASSLRDSYEQYF. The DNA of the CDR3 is TGTGCCAGCAGCTTGCGGGATTCCTACGAGCAGTACTTC.